The clone carrying this T cell receptor (beta chain) was observed a few times. Its antigen is unknown. This sample was taken from a study of T-cell reconstitution after alpha-beta-depleted transplantation in children. Findings and limits, study-wide: Reportedly, roughly two months post-transplant, alpha-beta T cells arose from several hundred expanded graft clones. Surviving thymic progenitors and recipient T cells were the source of high TCRbeta diversity at day 60 in some patients. Hyperexpanded clones declined; after one year, newly produced T cells mostly supplied diversity.

TCRbeta library preparation incorporated unique molecular identifiers. TCRdb redid the calling of the PCR reads with MiXCR, one entry per CDR3 protein. The sample lists fewer than 250,000 distinct CDR3 sequences; more than 15% were seen once. Germline V gene lookup returns CDR1 SGHRS and CDR2 YFSETQ. Trimming cost V 5 bases and J 2 bases, with 16 bases left between them. This CDR3 is 16 amino acids long. Sample: PBMCs, mostly from graft donor cells, taken 360 days after TCRalphabeta/CD19-depleted stem cell transplant. The rearrangement uses TRBV5-1 and TRBJ2-2; D possibly corresponds to TRBD2 (5 bases). The source of this sequence is a male patient aged 2-9 years who had a stem cell transplant for acute lymphoblastic leukemia, so the T cells may come from the graft donor. The CDR3 region has the DNA TGCGCCAGCAGGTCCTTGAGGGAGTTCAACACCGGGGAGCTGTTTTTT. As protein: CASRSLREFNTGELFF.